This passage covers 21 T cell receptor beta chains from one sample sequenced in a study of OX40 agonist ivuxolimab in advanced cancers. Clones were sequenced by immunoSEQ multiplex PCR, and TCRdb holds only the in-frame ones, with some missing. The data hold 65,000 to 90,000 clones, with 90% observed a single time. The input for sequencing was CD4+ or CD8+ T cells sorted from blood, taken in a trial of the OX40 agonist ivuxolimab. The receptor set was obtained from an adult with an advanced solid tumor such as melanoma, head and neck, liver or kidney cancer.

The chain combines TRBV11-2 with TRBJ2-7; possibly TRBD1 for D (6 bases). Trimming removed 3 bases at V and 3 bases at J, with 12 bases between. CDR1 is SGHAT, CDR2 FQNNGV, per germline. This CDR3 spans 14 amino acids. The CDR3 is CASSFRQVGYEQYF. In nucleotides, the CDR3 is TGTGCCAGCAGCTTTAGACAGGTTGGCTACGAGCAGTACTTC. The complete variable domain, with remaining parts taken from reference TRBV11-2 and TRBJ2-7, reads EAGVAQSPRYKIIEKRQSVAFWCNPISGHATLYWYQQILGQGPKLLIQFQNNGVVDDSQLPKDRFSAERLKGVDSTLKIQPAKLEDSAVYLCASSFRQVGYEQYFGPGTRLTVT.

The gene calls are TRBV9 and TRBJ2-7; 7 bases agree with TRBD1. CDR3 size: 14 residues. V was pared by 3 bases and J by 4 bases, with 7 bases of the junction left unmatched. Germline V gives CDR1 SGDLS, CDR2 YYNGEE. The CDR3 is CASSAKTQGYEQYF. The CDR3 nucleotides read TGTGCCAGCAGCGCAAAAACACAGGGGTACGAGCAGTACTTC.

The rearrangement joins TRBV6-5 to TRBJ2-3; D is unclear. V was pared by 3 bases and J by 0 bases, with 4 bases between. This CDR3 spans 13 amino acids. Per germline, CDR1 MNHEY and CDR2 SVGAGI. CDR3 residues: CASSYQSTDTQYF. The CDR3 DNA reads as TGTGCCAGCAGTTATCAGAGCACAGATACGCAGTATTTT.

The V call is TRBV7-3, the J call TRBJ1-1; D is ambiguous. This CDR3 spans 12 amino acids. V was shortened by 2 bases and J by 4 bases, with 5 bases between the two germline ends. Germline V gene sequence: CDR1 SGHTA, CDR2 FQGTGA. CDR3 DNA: TGTGCCAGCAGCTTATTGGGCACTGAAGCTTTCTTT. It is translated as CASSLLGTEAFF.

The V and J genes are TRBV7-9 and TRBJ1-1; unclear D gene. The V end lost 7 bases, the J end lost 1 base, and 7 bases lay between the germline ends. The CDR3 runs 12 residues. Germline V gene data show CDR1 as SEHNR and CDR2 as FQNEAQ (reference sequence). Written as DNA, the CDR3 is TGTGCCAGCATACAAGGGAACACTGAAGCTTTCTTT. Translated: CASIQGNTEAFF.

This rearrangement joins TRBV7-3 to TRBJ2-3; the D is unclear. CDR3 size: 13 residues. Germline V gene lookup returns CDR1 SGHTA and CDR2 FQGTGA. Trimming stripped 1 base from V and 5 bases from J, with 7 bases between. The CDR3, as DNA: TGTGCCAGCAGCTTAAATAGGTTAGATACGCAGTATTTT. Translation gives CASSLNRLDTQYF.

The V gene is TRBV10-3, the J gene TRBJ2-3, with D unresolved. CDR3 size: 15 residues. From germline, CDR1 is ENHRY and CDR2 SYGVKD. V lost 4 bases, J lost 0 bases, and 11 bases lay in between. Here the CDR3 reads CAISAGGRSTDTQYF. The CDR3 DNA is TGTGCCATCAGTGCGGGCGGACGGAGCACAGATACGCAGTATTTT.

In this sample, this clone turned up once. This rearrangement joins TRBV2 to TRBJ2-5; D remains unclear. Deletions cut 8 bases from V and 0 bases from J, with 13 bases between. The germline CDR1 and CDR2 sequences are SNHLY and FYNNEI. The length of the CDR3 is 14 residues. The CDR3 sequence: CASLPGSYQETQYF. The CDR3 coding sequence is TGTGCCAGCCTCCCAGGAAGTTACCAAGAGACCCAGTACTTC.

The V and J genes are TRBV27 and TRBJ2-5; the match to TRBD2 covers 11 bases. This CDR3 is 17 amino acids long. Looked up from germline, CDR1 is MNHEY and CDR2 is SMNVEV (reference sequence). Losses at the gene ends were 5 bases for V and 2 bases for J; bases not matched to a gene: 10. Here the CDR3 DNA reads TGTGCCAGCAGTCCCCTCTCGACTAGCGGGATACAAGAGACCCAGTACTTC. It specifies CASSPLSTSGIQETQYF.

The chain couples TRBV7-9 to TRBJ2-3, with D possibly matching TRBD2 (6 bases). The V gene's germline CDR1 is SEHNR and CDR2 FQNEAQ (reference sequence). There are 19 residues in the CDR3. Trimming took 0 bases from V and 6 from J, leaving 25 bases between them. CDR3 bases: TGTGCCAGCAGCTTAGCACGGGGGACGCATGGGGTTCTCAGTGATACGCAGTATTTT. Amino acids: CASSLARGTHGVLSDTQYF.

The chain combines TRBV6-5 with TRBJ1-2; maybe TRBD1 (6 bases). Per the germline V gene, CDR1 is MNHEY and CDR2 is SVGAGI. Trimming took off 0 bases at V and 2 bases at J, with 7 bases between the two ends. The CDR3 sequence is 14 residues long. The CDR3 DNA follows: TGTGCCAGCAGTTACTCAACAGGGAACTATGGCTACACCTTC. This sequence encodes CASSYSTGNYGYTF.

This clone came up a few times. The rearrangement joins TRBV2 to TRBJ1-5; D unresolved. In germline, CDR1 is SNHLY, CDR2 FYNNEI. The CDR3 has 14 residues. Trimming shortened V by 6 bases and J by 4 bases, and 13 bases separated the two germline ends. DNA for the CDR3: TGTGCCAGCAGATCTGGGTTGGGTAATCAGCCCCAGCATTTT. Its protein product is CASRSGLGNQPQHF.

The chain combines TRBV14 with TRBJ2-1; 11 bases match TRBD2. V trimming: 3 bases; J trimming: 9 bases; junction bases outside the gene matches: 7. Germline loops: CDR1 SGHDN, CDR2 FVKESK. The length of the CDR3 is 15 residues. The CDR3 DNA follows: TGTGCCAGCAGCCACCTAGCGGGAGGTGGTTTTGAGCAGTTCTTC. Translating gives CASSHLAGGGFEQFF.

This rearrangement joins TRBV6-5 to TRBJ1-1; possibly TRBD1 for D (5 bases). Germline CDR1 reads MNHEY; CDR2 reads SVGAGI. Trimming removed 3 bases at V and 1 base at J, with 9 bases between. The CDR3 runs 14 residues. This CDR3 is CASSYRGANTEAFF. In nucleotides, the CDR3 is TGTGCCAGCAGTTATAGGGGAGCGAACACTGAAGCTTTCTTT.

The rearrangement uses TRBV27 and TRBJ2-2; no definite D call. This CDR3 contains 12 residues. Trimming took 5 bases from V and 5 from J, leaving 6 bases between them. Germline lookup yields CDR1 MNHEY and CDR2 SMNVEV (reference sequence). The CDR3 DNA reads TGTGCCAGCAGTCGAATGACCGGGGAGCTGTTTTTT. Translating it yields CASSRMTGELFF.

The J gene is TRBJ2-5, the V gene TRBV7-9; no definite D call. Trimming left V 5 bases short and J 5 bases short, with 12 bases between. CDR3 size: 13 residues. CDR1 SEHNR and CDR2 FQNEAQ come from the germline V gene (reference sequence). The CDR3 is CASSPPPEETQYF. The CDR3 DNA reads TGTGCCAGCAGCCCACCGCCGGAGGAGACCCAGTACTTC.

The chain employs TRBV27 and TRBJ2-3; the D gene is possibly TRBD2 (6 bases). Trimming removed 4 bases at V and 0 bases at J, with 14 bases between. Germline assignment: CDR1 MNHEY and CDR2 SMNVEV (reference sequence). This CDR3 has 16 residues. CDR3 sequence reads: CASSSLGSTSTDTQYF. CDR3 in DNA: TGTGCCAGCAGTTCCCTCGGGAGTACTAGCACAGATACGCAGTATTTT.

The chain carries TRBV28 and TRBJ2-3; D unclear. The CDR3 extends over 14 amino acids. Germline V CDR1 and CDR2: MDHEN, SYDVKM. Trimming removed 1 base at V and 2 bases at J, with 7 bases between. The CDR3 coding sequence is TGTGCCAGCAGTTTATTGGTTGCCACAGATACGCAGTATTTT. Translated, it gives CASSLLVATDTQYF.

CDR3: CASSLTDWDRSSYEQYF. The CDR3 nucleotides read TGTGCCAGCAGCTTAACCGATTGGGACCGCAGCTCCTACGAGCAGTACTTC. The chain combines TRBV7-9 with TRBJ2-7, with D perhaps TRBD1 or TRBD2 (5 bases each). CDR1 SEHNR and CDR2 FQNEAQ come from the germline V gene (reference sequence). Trimming shortened V by 2 bases and J by 0 bases, and 17 bases separated the two germline ends. The CDR3 runs 17 residues. Complete variable domain (other parts from reference TRBV7-9 and TRBJ2-7): DTGVSQNPRHKITKRGQNVTFRCDPISEHNRLYWYRQTLGQGPEFLTYFQNEAQLEKSRLLSDRFSAERPKGSFSTLEIQRTEQGDSAMYLCASSLTDWDRSSYEQYFGPGTRLTVT.

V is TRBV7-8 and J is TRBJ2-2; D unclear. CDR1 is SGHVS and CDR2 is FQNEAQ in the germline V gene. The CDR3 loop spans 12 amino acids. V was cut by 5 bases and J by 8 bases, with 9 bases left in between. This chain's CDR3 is CASSVPPGELFF. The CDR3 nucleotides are TGTGCCAGCAGCGTCCCCCCGGGGGAGCTGTTTTTT.

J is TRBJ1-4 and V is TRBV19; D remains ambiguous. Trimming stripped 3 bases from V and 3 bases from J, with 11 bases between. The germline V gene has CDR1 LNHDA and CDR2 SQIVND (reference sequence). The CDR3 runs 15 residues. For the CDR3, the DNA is TGTGCCAGTAGTATTTGGGTCGCGTCTAATGAAAAACTGTTTTTT. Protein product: CASSIWVASNEKLFF.